This T cell receptor beta chain was profiled in a study of Tregs in tolerant kidney transplant recipients. As for this clone: Its antigen is currently unknown. A junction end diverges from the germline sequence, so it may reflect a read error.

Using immunoSEQ multiplex PCR, the repertoire was profiled, and TCRdb retains in-frame clones only, with some absent. The table lists approximately 260,000 clones, approximately 84% of them singletons, with around 0.64% in the top ten. Overall study results and limits: Biological reproducibility was not directly addressed, but technical replication error appeared minimal. Validation in larger populations is needed because few patients were studied.

This CDR3 has 11 residues. Germline lookup yields CDR1 DFQATT and CDR2 SNEGSKA (reference sequence). Thawed PBMCs were FACS-sorted into unstimulated CD4+CD25+CD127- regulatory T cells, CD4+CD25- non-regulatory cells, CD4 and CD8 cells. The chain uses TRBV20-1 and TRBJ2-7, with 9 bases fitting TRBD1. The receptor was derived from a human donor in good health. What was sequenced was CD4+ T cells from blood. CDR3 sequence reads: CSVRDRAYPNF. Here the CDR3 DNA reads TGCAGTGTCCGGGACAGGGCCTACCCCAACTTC.